These 15 T cell receptor beta chains share one sample of origin, sequenced in a study of glioma-infiltrating T cells after dendritic cell vaccination. The data were produced by immunoSEQ multiplex PCR, yet TCRdb's version contains in-frame clones alone and is incomplete. The sample carries about 92,000 clones, 70% to 90% recorded once. Sequenced here: blood, sampled before dendritic cell vaccination. These receptors were taken from a human donor with glioblastoma.

A few counts support this clone. The chain couples TRBV5-1 to TRBJ1-4, with a tentative D call TRBD1 (6 bases). The length of the CDR3 is 15 residues. The V and J ends lost 0 bases and 8 bases respectively, with 14 bases between them. CDR1 is SGHRS, CDR2 YFSETQ, per germline. For the CDR3, the DNA is TGCGCCAGCAGCTTGGCCGGGGGGCTCGGCGAAAAACTGTTTTTT. Amino acid sequence: CASSLAGGLGEKLFF.

This chain links TRBV27 with TRBJ1-2, with 9 bases fitting TRBD1. There are 14 residues in the CDR3. Trimming took 3 bases from V and 2 from J; bases not matched to a gene: 1. The germline V gene has CDR1 MNHEY and CDR2 SMNVEV (reference sequence). In nucleotides, the CDR3 is TGTGCCAGCAGTTTCGGGACAGGGAACTATGGCTACACCTTC. This translates into CASSFGTGNYGYTF.

The CDR3 here is CASSLGTGASNEQFF. The CDR3 DNA follows: TGTGCCAGCAGCTTAGGGACAGGGGCTTCCAATGAGCAGTTCTTC. The J gene is TRBJ2-1, the V gene TRBV11-3, with 9 bases matching TRBD1. The germline V gene encodes CDR1 SGHNT and CDR2 YENEEA. Trimming at V came to 1 base and at J to 6 bases, leaving 4 bases not matched to a gene. The CDR3 extends over 15 amino acids.

This chain links TRBV7-8 with TRBJ2-7; D not resolved. V was clipped by 2 bases and J by 6 bases, with 8 bases between them. The CDR3 extends over 12 amino acids. Per germline, CDR1 SGHVS and CDR2 FQNEAQ. This CDR3 reads CASSLYRSEQYF. The DNA for the CDR3 is TGTGCCAGCAGCTTATACAGATCCGAGCAGTACTTC. Variable domain in full (rest from reference TRBV7-8 and TRBJ2-7): GAGVSQSPRYKVAKRGQDVALRCDPISGHVSLFWYQQALGQGPEFLTYFQNEAQLDKSGLPSDRFFAERPEGSVSTLKIQRTQQEDSAVYLCASSLYRSEQYFGPGTRLTVT.

This clone has a handful of counts. Other DNA sequences of this sample code for an identical CDR3. This chain connects TRBV30 to TRBJ1-1; 8 bases fit TRBD1. Germline V CDR1 and CDR2: GTSNPN, SVGIG (reference sequence). The length of the CDR3 is 14 residues. V gave up 0 bases and J gave up 1 base; unmatched junction bases: 1. This chain's CDR3 is CAWSVGTGNTEAFF. Here the CDR3 DNA reads TGTGCCTGGAGTGTGGGGACAGGGAACACTGAAGCTTTCTTT. Based on the CDR3 plus reference TRBV30 and TRBJ1-1, the full variable domain is SQTIHQWPATLVQPVGSPLSLECTVEGTSNPNLYWYRQAAGRGLQLLFYSVGIGQISSEVPQNLSASRPQDRQFILSSKKLLLSDSGFYLCAWSVGTGNTEAFFGQGTRLTVV.

V is TRBV27 and J is TRBJ2-7; D is possibly TRBD1 (7 bases). In germline, CDR1 is MNHEY, CDR2 SMNVEV (reference sequence). The V gene lost 4 bases and the J gene lost 2 bases, with 12 bases spanning the gap. CDR3 length equals 14 residues. CDR3 region: CASSWAGGPYEQYF. CDR3 nucleotide sequence: TGTGCCAGCAGTTGGGCAGGGGGGCCCTACGAGCAGTACTTC.

The chain recombines TRBV5-1 with TRBJ2-5, with D perhaps TRBD1 (5 bases). The V and J ends lost 0 bases and 4 bases respectively, with 16 bases between them. This CDR3 contains 16 residues. From germline, CDR1 is SGHRS and CDR2 YFSETQ. The DNA for the CDR3 is TGCGCCAGCAGCTTGGCAGTGACAGATCCTTTAGAGACCCAGTACTTC. Translated: CASSLAVTDPLETQYF.

This rearrangement joins TRBV19 to TRBJ1-5; D is unresolved. CDR3 size: 15 residues. V shed 4 bases and J shed 5 bases, with 15 bases lying between them. Germline V gives CDR1 LNHDA, CDR2 SQIVND (reference sequence). CDR3 loop: CASSNSGHRDQPQHF. The CDR3 bases are TGTGCCAGTAGTAATAGTGGTCACCGAGATCAGCCCCAGCATTTT.

The V gene is TRBV2, the J gene TRBJ2-5; D might be TRBD2 (7 bases). The length of the CDR3 is 16 residues. The V gene lost 4 bases and the J gene lost 5 bases, with 20 bases spanning the gap. The germline gives CDR1 SNHLY, CDR2 FYNNEI. CDR3 nucleotide sequence: TGTGCCAGCAGTGCCTGGGGGGGCGGGAGTGAGGAGACCCAGTACTTC. This gives the protein CASSAWGGGSEETQYF.

The V call is TRBV7-2, the J call TRBJ2-2, with D possibly TRBD2 on 5 matching bases. The CDR3 has 15 residues. Per germline, CDR1 SGHTA and CDR2 FQGNSA. V was trimmed by 4 bases and J by 7 bases, leaving 16 bases between them. CDR3 in DNA: TGTGCCAGCAGCTCAGTTCCGGGGTACGTCGGGGAGCTGTTTTTT. This translates into CASSSVPGYVGELFF.

V gene TRBV28 combines with J gene TRBJ1-1, with D unresolved. CDR1 and CDR2 (germline): MDHEN, SYDVKM. V dropped 1 base and J dropped 9 bases, with 9 bases sitting between them. This CDR3 contains 12 residues. DNA for the CDR3: TGTGCCAGCAGTTTATTATGGGCGAAAGCTTTCTTT. This codes for CASSLLWAKAFF.

The chain is built from TRBV11-2 and TRBJ1-1, with 9 bases fitting TRBD1. CDR3 length: 14 amino acids. V trimming: 5 bases; J trimming: 3 bases; junction bases outside the gene matches: 4. Germline CDR1 and CDR2: SGHAT and FQNNGV. The DNA of the CDR3 is TGTGCCAGCAGCCCGACAGGGGGAGACACTGAAGCTTTCTTT. Its translation is CASSPTGGDTEAFF.

The J gene is TRBJ2-7, the V gene TRBV27, with a tentative D call TRBD1 (5 bases). V was clipped by 2 bases and J by 2 bases, with 13 bases between them. The V gene's germline CDR1 is MNHEY and CDR2 SMNVEV (reference sequence). The CDR3 length is 15 residues. CDR3 region: CASSLTGQGPYEQYF. The CDR3 DNA reads as TGTGCCAGCAGTTTAACGGGTCAGGGTCCCTACGAGCAGTACTTC.

The chain couples TRBV7-7 to TRBJ2-5; possibly TRBD2 for D (7 bases). Per the germline V gene, CDR1 is SSHAT and CDR2 is FNYEAQ (reference sequence). The V end was cut by 3 bases, the J end by 2 bases, with 19 bases between. CDR3 size: 17 residues. The CDR3 protein is CASSLGGDIQQQETQYF. CDR3 in DNA: TGTGCCAGCAGCTTGGGGGGGGACATCCAACAGCAAGAGACCCAGTACTTC.

This clone has at least ten counts. The same CDR3 arises from other DNA sequences in this sample as well. V and J are TRBV27 and TRBJ2-7; 8 nucleotides agree with TRBD1. Germline lookup yields CDR1 MNHEY and CDR2 SMNVEV (reference sequence). The trim removed 5 bases at V and 0 bases at J, leaving 3 bases unmatched. The CDR3 spans 14 residues. The CDR3: CASSGQGSSYEQYF. The CDR3 DNA sequence: TGTGCCAGCAGTGGACAGGGAAGCTCCTACGAGCAGTACTTC.